Described below is a single TCR beta chain sequence and its context. The record originates from a study of blood T cell repertoires in COVID-19. The V end lost 6 bases, the J end lost 7 bases, and 15 bases lay between the germline ends. The germline CDR1 and CDR2 sequences are MDHEN and SYDVKM. The CDR3 sequence is 14 residues long. Data came from immunoSEQ multiplex PCR; TCRdb stores just in-frame clones and leaves some out. The sample has 200,000 to 250,000 clones, around 82% seen once. Sequenced material: peripheral blood. This sequence originates from a human donor in a cohort sampled during active COVID-19. The V call is TRBV28, the J call TRBJ1-4; a weak D match, TRBD1 (6 bases). The CDR3 sequence: CASSIGGAVEKLFF. The CDR3 coding sequence is TGTGCCAGCAGCATCGGGGGGGCGGTTGAAAAACTGTTTTTT.